This TCR beta chain was retrieved from a study of CD8 T cells in Susac syndrome. Background on the study: Of the sequenced Susac syndrome patients, more than 5 had active disease and eight were in remission.

When the RNA was reverse transcribed, random hexamers were used with an input of roughly 0.45 to 1 ug. Amplification of TCR beta CDR3 spanned 54 Vbeta and 13 Jbeta via immunoSEQ multiplex PCR. TCRdb processed the immunoSEQ multiplex PCR reads anew with MiXCR; each CDR3 protein has one entry. The repertoire consists of over 150,000 distinct CDR3 sequences, with around 96% occurring once and the leading ten covering 0.1% to 0.15%. There are a few counts of this clonotype. From blood CD8+ and CD4+ T cells, TCR beta sequences were generated. CDR1 is KGHSH and CDR2 is LQKENI in the germline V gene. CDR3 length: 17 residues. V lost 3 bases and J lost 2, with 16 bases in between.

This receptor was taken from a human donor with Susac syndrome. The sample was CD4+ T cells from PBMCs. The V call is TRBV18, the J call TRBJ2-2; maybe TRBD2 (6 bases). DNA of the CDR3: TGTGCCAGCTCACCTCCCAAGACGGGACTCAACACCGGGGAGCTGTTTTTT. Translated: CASSPPKTGLNTGELFF.